One sample yielded the 24 T cell receptor beta chains listed below, sequenced in a study of cytomegalovirus exposure and HLA in healthy donors. 60 Vbeta and 13 Jbeta primers were used in PCR. Here immunoSEQ multiplex PCR was the method, and the copy in TCRdb shows in-frame clones only, minus some. The sample consists of 100,000 to 120,000 clones, 80% of them appearing once. Sequenced input: PBMCs. Receptors were obtained from a woman in her sixties or seventies in good health and CMV-seropositive.

This rearrangement joins TRBV5-1 to TRBJ2-7, with 9 bases identical to TRBD2. Trimming at V came to 4 bases and at J to 2 bases, leaving 1 base not matched to a gene. The CDR3 spans 13 residues. Looked up from germline, CDR1 is SGHRS and CDR2 is YFSETQ. The CDR3 loop reads CASSRTSAYEQYF. CDR3 nucleotide sequence: TGCGCCAGCAGCAGGACTAGCGCCTACGAGCAGTACTTC.

This clone was found once. This sequence joins TRBV6-6 and TRBJ2-5; TRBD1 aligns across 7 bases. V was clipped by 9 bases and J by 3 bases; unmatched bases: 4. Germline values: CDR1 MNHNY, CDR2 SVGAGI (reference sequence). CDR3 size: 12 residues. Here the CDR3 DNA reads TGTGCCAGTGGACAGGCGAAAGAGACCCAGTACTTC. Translated: CASGQAKETQYF.

The chain combines TRBV5-1 with TRBJ2-3; 15 nucleotides align to TRBD2. Unmatched junction bases numbered 10, after V lost 4 bases and J lost 13 bases. CDR1 SGHRS and CDR2 YFSETQ come from the germline V gene. The CDR3 consists of 15 residues. The CDR3, as DNA: TGCGCCAGCAGCCTCGGACTAGCGGGAGGGTCATACGAGTATTTT. It yields the protein CASSLGLAGGSYEYF.

This chain joins TRBV10-3 and TRBJ2-4; maybe TRBD2 (5 bases). The CDR3 length is 16 residues. V was pared by 2 bases and J by 1 base, with 12 bases between. Germline values: CDR1 ENHRY, CDR2 SYGVKD. CDR3 nucleotide sequence: TGTGCCATCAGTGAGAGGTTGGAGGTTGCCAAAAACATTCAGTACTTC. Translation: CAISERLEVAKNIQYF.

V usage is TRBV15 and J usage is TRBJ1-2, with D possibly being TRBD1 (5 bases). The CDR3 runs 14 residues. Trimming cost V 3 bases and J 4 bases, with 12 bases left between them. CDR1 is LNHNV and CDR2 is YYDKDF in the germline V gene (reference sequence). The CDR3 DNA reads TGTGCCACCAGCAGTCCGGGACTGATCTATGGCTACACCTTC. As protein: CATSSPGLIYGYTF.

The chain joins TRBV10-3 to TRBJ2-1, with 11 bases aligning to TRBD2. This CDR3 spans 15 amino acids. CDR1 is ENHRY and CDR2 is SYGVKD in the germline V gene. V trimming: 0 bases; J trimming: 7 bases; junction bases outside the gene matches: 2. CDR3 sequence reads: CAISESTSGSNEQFF. The CDR3 coding sequence is TGTGCCATCAGTGAGTCAACTAGCGGGAGTAATGAGCAGTTCTTC.

Only one count was recorded for this clone. V and J are TRBV7-8 and TRBJ1-5, with a weak D call TRBD1 (5 bases). The CDR3 length is 17 residues. The ends were cut back, 1 base at V and 0 bases at J, with 13 bases in the middle. Germline-derived CDR1 and CDR2 are SGHVS and FQNEAQ. In DNA form, the CDR3 reads TGTGCCAGCAGCTTAGAGGGGTTCTCCTATAGCAATCAGCCCCAGCATTTT. This codes for CASSLEGFSYSNQPQHF.

The CDR3 coding sequence is TGTGCCAGCAGCTCAGCGGGAGATGAGCAGTTCTTC. Encoded protein: CASSSAGDEQFF. The V and J genes are TRBV7-3 and TRBJ2-1; TRBD2 matches at 8 bases. V lost 4 bases, J lost 8 bases, and 1 base stayed unmatched. The CDR3 is 12 amino acids. The germline gives CDR1 SGHTA, CDR2 FQGTGA.

J is TRBJ2-7 and V is TRBV7-8; D is undetermined. Per the germline V gene, CDR1 is SGHVS and CDR2 is FQNEAQ. This CDR3 region has 13 residues. The V and J ends lost 4 bases and 4 bases respectively, with 11 bases between them. CDR3 in DNA: TGTGCCAGCAGCTCCCTAGGTGGGTACGAGCAGTACTTC. Translating it yields CASSSLGGYEQYF.

The chain carries TRBV18 and TRBJ2-1, with D tentatively TRBD2 (6 bases). Germline CDR1 is KGHSH and CDR2 is LQKENI. This CDR3 has 15 amino acids. Deletions cut 2 bases from V and 9 bases from J, with 17 bases between. CDR3 residues: CASSPNQAGAGEQFF. The DNA for the CDR3 is TGTGCCAGCTCACCAAACCAAGCGGGCGCAGGTGAGCAGTTCTTC.

The chain couples TRBV18 to TRBJ2-7, with D perhaps matching TRBD1 (6 bases). This CDR3 is built from 14 residues. V lost 6 bases to trimming and J lost 2 bases, with 14 bases between them. Germline CDR1 reads KGHSH; CDR2 reads LQKENI. The CDR3 region has the DNA TGTGCCAGCTCGCCGGCAGGGGTCCCCTACGAGCAGTACTTC. Its translation is CASSPAGVPYEQYF.

This clone was seen a single time. This chain connects TRBV30 to TRBJ1-2; D not certain. Germline values: CDR1 GTSNPN, CDR2 SVGIG (reference sequence). Trimming took 3 bases from V and 4 from J, leaving 12 bases between them. The CDR3 consists of 13 residues. The CDR3 reads CAWSRPGVYGYTF. In DNA, the CDR3 is TGTGCCTGGAGCCGACCCGGGGTCTATGGCTACACCTTC.

This chain links TRBV9 with TRBJ1-1, with 9 bases lining up with TRBD1. Germline values: CDR1 SGDLS, CDR2 YYNGEE. V shed 4 bases, J shed 4 bases, and the junction held 8 bases outside the gene matches. The CDR3 spans 15 residues. The CDR3 DNA reads as TGTGCCAGCAGCAGGACCGGGACAGGGCGCACTGAAGCTTTCTTT. It encodes CASSRTGTGRTEAFF. Full variable domain (remainder filled in from reference TRBV9 and TRBJ1-1): DSGVTQTPKHLITATGQRVTLRCSPRSGDLSVYWYQQSLDQGLQFLIQYYNGEERAKGNILERFSAQQFPDLHSELNLSSLELGDSALYFCASSRTGTGRTEAFFGQGTRLTVV.

A few counts support this clone. DNA for the CDR3: TGTGCCAGCAGTGATGAACCCAACAACGTACCTGAAGCTTTCTTT. Translation gives CASSDEPNNVPEAFF. The chain has TRBV6-1 and TRBJ1-1; no reliable D call. V was clipped by 3 bases and J by 6 bases, with 17 bases between them. The germline V gene encodes CDR1 MNHNS and CDR2 SASEGT. This CDR3 spans 15 amino acids.

The genes are TRBV5-4 and TRBJ1-1; possibly TRBD1 for D (6 bases). Per germline, CDR1 SGHNT and CDR2 YYREEE (reference sequence). The CDR3 loop spans 14 amino acids. Trimming left V 4 bases short and J 8 bases short, with 18 bases between. The CDR3 DNA sequence: TGTGCCAGCAGCCACGGCGGAACAGGGAGAGAAGCTTTCTTT. Translating it yields CASSHGGTGREAFF.

This sequence joins TRBV6-1 and TRBJ2-7, with D maybe TRBD2 (6 bases). Per germline, CDR1 MNHNS and CDR2 SASEGT. V lost 0 bases, J lost 3 bases, and 21 bases lay in between. The CDR3 is made up of 18 amino acids. The CDR3 protein is CASSEAPLRGTLIYEQYF. CDR3 sequence (DNA): TGTGCCAGCAGTGAAGCGCCTTTGCGGGGAACCCTCATCTACGAGCAGTACTTC.

The genes are TRBV7-9 and TRBJ1-5; tentative D call: TRBD1 (5 bases). Germline V lookup: CDR1 SEHNR, CDR2 FQNEAQ (reference sequence). V dropped 3 bases and J dropped 4 bases, with 16 bases sitting between them. This CDR3 is built from 16 residues. The CDR3 DNA is TGTGCCAGCAGCTTGGGGGGGAGTGAACTTAATCAGCCCCAGCATTTT. Encoded protein: CASSLGGSELNQPQHF.

V is TRBV11-2 and J is TRBJ1-6; D gene unclear. This CDR3 is built from 14 residues. Germline CDR1 and CDR2: SGHAT and FQNNGV. The germline V and J ends were trimmed by 3 bases and 9 bases, with 12 bases remaining between them. CDR3 DNA: TGTGCCAGCAGCTTTCGGGGTTATGGTTCACCCCTCCACTTT. Protein product: CASSFRGYGSPLHF.

The rearrangement links TRBV11-2 to TRBJ2-1; TRBD2 matches at 9 bases. The junction had 4 bases not matched to a gene; V was cut back by 5 bases and J by 2 bases. CDR1 SGHAT and CDR2 FQNNGV come from the germline V gene. This CDR3 has 15 residues. In nucleotides, the CDR3 is TGTGCCAGCAGCATACTAGCGGGTCCCTACAATGAGCAGTTCTTC. Amino acids: CASSILAGPYNEQFF.

The chain is built from TRBV4-1 and TRBJ2-3; D is unclear. The CDR3 runs to 12 residues. From germline, CDR1 is MGHRA and CDR2 YSYEKL. Trimming took 1 base from V and 6 from J, leaving 5 bases between them. CDR3 sequence reads: CASSQVADTQYF. The CDR3 DNA follows: TGCGCCAGCAGCCAAGTTGCGGATACGCAGTATTTT.

As to this clone: Its ends do not fully match the called genes, so a read error is possible. J is TRBJ1-4 and V is TRBV7-9, with D unclear. There are 13 residues in the CDR3. Germline CDR1 reads SEHNR; CDR2 reads FQNEAQ (reference sequence). The CDR3 DNA reads TGTTCCAGCAGTAGGTATCTAGATGAAAAACTGTTTTTT. It translates to CSSSRYLDEKLFF.

The chain uses TRBV28 and TRBJ2-3; no clear D gene. The germline CDR1 and CDR2 sequences are MDHEN and SYDVKM. This CDR3 contains 13 residues. Trimming stripped 2 bases from V and 2 bases from J, with 5 bases between. CDR3 nucleotide sequence: TGTGCCAGCAGTTTACTCCCCACAGATACGCAGTATTTT. It is translated as CASSLLPTDTQYF.

The CDR3 DNA follows: TGCGCCAGCAGCCAAGCCTACCCTTCCGGGAGCGAAGAATACGAGCAGTACTTC. This codes for CASSQAYPSGSEEYEQYF. V and J are TRBV4-1 and TRBJ2-7; tentatively, D is TRBD2 (6 bases). Germline values: CDR1 MGHRA, CDR2 YSYEKL. V gave up 1 base and J gave up 4 bases, with 23 bases separating them. There are 18 residues in the CDR3.

The chain links TRBV6-4 to TRBJ2-3; 9 positions match TRBD2. Germline CDR1 MRHNA, CDR2 SNTAGT. There are 14 residues in the CDR3. Trimming took 4 bases from V and 1 from J; bases not matched to a gene: 0. CDR3 nucleotides: TGTGCCAGCAGTGGGACTAGCGGCACAGATACGCAGTATTTT. This encodes CASSGTSGTDTQYF.